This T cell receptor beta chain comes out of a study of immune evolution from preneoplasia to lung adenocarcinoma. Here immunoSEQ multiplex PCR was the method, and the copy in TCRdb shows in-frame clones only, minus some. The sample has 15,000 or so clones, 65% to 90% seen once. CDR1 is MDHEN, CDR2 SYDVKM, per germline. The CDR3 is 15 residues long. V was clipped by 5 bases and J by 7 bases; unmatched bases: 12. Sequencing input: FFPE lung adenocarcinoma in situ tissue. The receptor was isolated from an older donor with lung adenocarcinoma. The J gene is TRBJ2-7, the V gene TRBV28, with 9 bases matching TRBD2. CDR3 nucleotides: TGTGCCAGCAGTCCTTTCCGGGGTAGCGGGGGAGAGCAGTACTTC. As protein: CASSPFRGSGGEQYF.